This T cell receptor (beta chain) was sequenced during a study of blood T cell repertoires in COVID-19. As for the study in general: The cDNA or gDNA used as material had been derived from T cells, B-cell-depleted T cells, or PBMCs.

Participant-given clinical history determined each cohort assignment. As handled by the study authors: Amplifying reference gene primers gave estimates of nucleated cell counts. Profiled with immunoSEQ multiplex PCR; TCRdb holds only in-frame clones, not every one. V and J calls and clone size are those listed in that table; D and trimming were worked out from the DNA. The sample yields under 300,000 clones, 75% to 90% seen once. Germline V CDR1 and CDR2: KGHSH, LQKENI. V dropped 1 base and J dropped 4 bases, with 22 bases sitting between them. CDR3 size: 19 residues. Material: PBMCs or T cells enriched from blood (not recorded which). The V call is TRBV18, the J call TRBJ1-4; D not certain. The origin of this receptor is a woman between 35 and 50 years old who had recovered from COVID-19. The CDR3 DNA reads TGTGCCAGCTCACCACGTGTCTTTTTTACGGGTTCTGGTAATGAAAAACTGTTTTTT. Protein sequence: CASSPRVFFTGSGNEKLFF. The variable domain in full, with the rest retrieved from reference TRBV18 and TRBJ1-4, is NAGVMQNPRHLVRRRGQEARLRCSPMKGHSHVYWYRQLPEEGLKFMVYLQKENIIDESGMPKERFSAEFPKEGPSILRIQQVVRGDSAAYFCASSPRVFFTGSGNEKLFFGSGTQLSVL.